Listed below are T cell receptor beta chains from one sample, sequenced in a study of cytomegalovirus exposure and HLA in healthy donors. Some clones are missing from TCRdb's copy, which holds only in-frame ones; the method was immunoSEQ multiplex PCR. Of about 110,000 clones in the sample, under 85% were seen once. The sample consisted of PBMCs. The origin of the receptors is a man aged 40-49 years in good health and CMV-seronegative. Each CDR3 is given with its conserved first and last residue. D genes are given only for firm matches. Clone size is given for some rows only: seen once, a few or many times, or a class if the clone is expanded.

CDR3aa	CDR3nt	abundance	d_gene	v_gene	j_gene
CASSHTDPASNEQFF	TGTGCCAGCAGCCACACAGACCCAGCTTCCAATGAGCAGTTCTTC	-	-	TRBV7-8	TRBJ2-1
CASKARAGHYEQYF	TGTGCCTCGAAAGCTCGGGCGGGGCACTACGAGCAGTACTTC	-	-	TRBV5-6	TRBJ2-7
CASRGLAGGRTYNEQFF	TGTGCCAGCAGGGGACTAGCGGGGGGGCGAACCTACAATGAGCAGTTCTTC	-	TRBD2	TRBV28	TRBJ2-1
CASILQGVANEKLFF	TGTGCCAGCATCCTACAGGGGGTTGCTAATGAAAAACTGTTTTTT	few	TRBD1	TRBV2	TRBJ1-4
CASKFMAGLSNYGYTF	TGTGCCAGCAAATTTATGGCTGGTTTATCCAACTATGGCTACACCTTC	-	-	TRBV2	TRBJ1-2
CASSGRFNEQFF	TGTGCCAGCAGTGGGAGATTCAATGAGCAGTTCTTC	-	-	TRBV6-1	TRBJ2-1
CASSLLGTGLGYGYTF	TGTGCCAGCAGTTTATTGGGGACAGGCCTGGGCTATGGCTACACCTTC	once	TRBD1	TRBV27	TRBJ1-2
CASSLDVRGIQETQYF	TGTGCCAGCAGCTTAGATGTCAGGGGGATCCAAGAGACCCAGTACTTC	-	TRBD1	TRBV7-9	TRBJ2-5
CASKYRGQETQYF	TGTGCCAGCAAGTACCGCGGACAAGAGACCCAGTACTTC	-	-	TRBV14	TRBJ2-5
CASRLAGAGGTGELFF	TGTGCCAGTAGATTAGCGGGGGCCGGGGGCACCGGGGAGCTGTTTTTT	-	TRBD2	TRBV19	TRBJ2-2
CACSLAGAGGKYEQFF	TGTGCCTGCAGCTTAGCGGGAGCGGGGGGGAAATATGAGCAGTTCTTC	-	TRBD2	TRBV7-2	TRBJ2-1
CASSPGTGNTEAFF	TGTGCCAGCAGCCCCGGGACAGGGAACACTGAAGCTTTCTTT	-	TRBD1	TRBV6-5	TRBJ1-1
CASSSRSLVYEQYF	TGTGCCAGCAGCTCTAGGTCTTTGGTCTACGAGCAGTACTTC	once	-	TRBV7-9	TRBJ2-7
CASSFGTSWFDGELFF	TGTGCCAGCAGCTTCGGGACTTCTTGGTTCGACGGGGAGCTGTTTTTT	-	-	TRBV7-2	TRBJ2-2
CASSSGGARYEQYF	TGCGCCAGCAGCTCAGGGGGCGCGCGGTACGAGCAGTACTTC	-	TRBD1	TRBV5-1	TRBJ2-7
CASSHLQGAEAFF	TGCGCCAGCAGCCACCTACAGGGAGCTGAAGCTTTCTTT	-	-	TRBV4-1	TRBJ1-1
CASSVGTGGGNEKLFF	TGTGCCAGCAGCGTGGGGACAGGGGGTGGTAATGAAAAACTGTTTTTT	once	TRBD1	TRBV9	TRBJ1-4
CATRADEQYF	TGTGCGACTAGAGCGGACGAGCAGTACTTC	-	-	TRBV28	TRBJ2-7
CASSAGTGPYEQYF	TGTGCCAGCAGTGCCGGGACAGGTCCCTACGAGCAGTACTTC	-	TRBD1	TRBV25-1	TRBJ2-7
CASGKKYLQGARTEAFF	TGTGCCAGCGGGAAAAAATACTTACAGGGGGCGCGGACTGAAGCTTTCTTT	-	TRBD1	TRBV28	TRBJ1-1
CASSLVVNTGELFF	TGTGCCAGCAGCTTAGTAGTGAACACCGGGGAGCTGTTTTTT	few	-	TRBV7-9	TRBJ2-2
CATKLTGTGPYEQYF	TGTGCCACCAAACTTACCGGGACAGGGCCCTACGAGCAGTACTTC	few	TRBD1	TRBV6-1	TRBJ2-7
CASSTRTGGGTGELFF	TGTGCCAGTAGTACCAGGACAGGGGGTGGTACCGGGGAGCTGTTTTTT	-	TRBD1	TRBV19	TRBJ2-2
CASSLSWGEETQYF	TGTGCCAGCAGCTTATCCTGGGGAGAAGAGACCCAGTACTTC	-	-	TRBV7-2	TRBJ2-5
CASGSTEGHRSYEQYF	TGTGCCAGCGGAAGTACGGAGGGGCACCGCTCCTACGAGCAGTACTTC	-	-	TRBV7-8	TRBJ2-7
CASSFKQGHGSMNTEAFF	TGTGCCAGTAGTTTCAAACAGGGCCATGGCTCCATGAACACTGAAGCTTTCTTT	many	-	TRBV19	TRBJ1-1
CASSEKRGANNEQFF	TGTGCCAGCAGTGAGAAGCGGGGGGCAAACAATGAGCAGTTCTTC	-	TRBD2	TRBV27	TRBJ2-1
CALLRQQTNEKLFF	TGTGCCTTACTTCGACAGCAAACTAATGAAAAACTGTTTTTT	few	-	TRBV30	TRBJ1-4
CSVEDSRTGGTETQYF	TGCAGCGTTGAAGATTCTAGGACAGGGGGGACGGAGACCCAGTACTTC	-	TRBD1	TRBV29-1	TRBJ2-5
CASSLSTGVLTEAFF	TGTGCCAGCAGCCTCTCAACAGGGGTCCTCACTGAAGCTTTCTTT	-	TRBD1	TRBV4-2	TRBJ1-1
CASSSGLAGVDTQYF	TGCGCCAGCAGCTCGGGACTAGCGGGGGTAGATACGCAGTATTTT	-	TRBD2	TRBV5-1	TRBJ2-3
CASGEGLAGTYEQYF	TGCGCCAGCGGCGAGGGACTAGCGGGGACCTACGAGCAGTACTTC	few	TRBD2	TRBV4-1	TRBJ2-7
CASSSRGKGSPLHF	TGTGCCAGCAGCTCCAGGGGGAAGGGTTCACCCCTCCACTTT	-	TRBD1	TRBV7-6	TRBJ1-6
CASSVRSGTGVGGELFF	TGTGCCAGCAGCGTTCGTAGCGGGACAGGGGTAGGCGGGGAGCTGTTTTTT	few	TRBD1	TRBV9	TRBJ2-2
CASSDSGISYEQYF	TGTGCCAGCAGTGATTCAGGGATCTCCTACGAGCAGTACTTC	-	-	TRBV25-1	TRBJ2-7
CASSLTRDRNSGNTIYF	TGTGCCAGCTCGCTAACCCGGGACAGAAACTCTGGAAACACCATATATTTT	-	TRBD1	TRBV18	TRBJ1-3
CASSFTGSGNTIYF	TGTGCCAGCAGCTTCACGGGCTCTGGAAACACCATATATTTT	-	-	TRBV13	TRBJ1-3
CASSLVLAGRETQYF	TGTGCCAGCAGCTTAGTACTAGCGGGGCGAGAGACCCAGTACTTC	-	TRBD2	TRBV7-9	TRBJ2-5
CSSSPVTGARGEPQHF	TGTTCCAGCAGCCCAGTAACAGGAGCCAGGGGGGAGCCCCAGCATTTT	-	TRBD1	TRBV7-9	TRBJ1-5
CASSLEGGAGSYEQYF	TGTGCCAGCAGCTTAGAGGGTGGAGCGGGCTCCTACGAGCAGTACTTC	-	-	TRBV7-6	TRBJ2-7
CASGAVNTGELFF	TGTGCTAGTGGTGCGGTGAACACCGGGGAGCTGTTTTTT	-	-	TRBV12-5	TRBJ2-2
CASSSGEGNYGYTF	TGCGCCAGCAGCTCCGGGGAGGGAAACTATGGCTACACCTTC	-	-	TRBV5-1	TRBJ1-2
CASSSAGARYNEQFF	TGCGCCAGCAGCTCAGCGGGGGCCCGATACAATGAGCAGTTCTTC	-	TRBD2	TRBV5-1	TRBJ2-1
CASSLDMNEQFF	TGTGCCAGCAGTCTAGATATGAATGAGCAGTTCTTC	-	-	TRBV2	TRBJ2-1
CASTNPTPGETEAFF	TGTGCCAGCACCAATCCGACACCCGGGGAGACTGAAGCTTTCTTT	once	-	TRBV7-9	TRBJ1-1
CASSSGTGIYGYTF	TGTGCCAGCAGCTCCGGGACAGGGATCTATGGCTACACCTTC	once	TRBD1	TRBV7-3	TRBJ1-2
CASSLSTGGTGANVLTF	TGCGCCAGCAGCTTATCGACAGGGGGGACTGGGGCCAACGTCCTGACTTTC	once	TRBD1	TRBV5-1	TRBJ2-6
CSVRAGAGAETQYF	TGCAGCGTTCGCGCTGGGGCAGGGGCGGAGACCCAGTACTTC	-	-	TRBV29-1	TRBJ2-5
CASSLFATERNSPLHF	TGTGCCAGCAGCTTGTTCGCAACCGAGAGGAATTCACCCCTCCACTTT	-	-	TRBV5-8	TRBJ1-6
CASSLSPTPGQGNTGELFF	TGTGCCAGCAGCTTAAGTCCGACCCCGGGACAGGGGAACACCGGGGAGCTGTTTTTT	-	TRBD1	TRBV11-2	TRBJ2-2
CASSQFFRGSYSNEQFF	TGCGCCAGCAGCCAATTTTTCAGGGGTTCCTATAGCAATGAGCAGTTCTTC	few	-	TRBV4-3	TRBJ2-1
CVTTGGSHTEAFF	TGTGTTACGACAGGGGGGTCTCACACTGAGGCTTTCTTT	-	TRBD1	TRBV19	TRBJ1-1